This TCR beta chain comes out of a study of cytomegalovirus exposure and HLA in healthy donors. Study-wide background: The roughly 120 million unique TCR beta sequences, from around 200 million T cells, were found by an earlier analysis. Findings and limits, study-wide: Per published accounts, TCR beta sequences correctly predicted the HLA-A and HLA-B alleles of most subjects. In a later analysis, TCR beta V- and J-gene trimming showed a link to a missense DCLRE1C variant. Later work associated roughly 17,000 TCR beta sequences with HLA alleles at 0.05 false discovery rate.

The PCR used 60 Vbeta and 13 Jbeta primers. Sequencing was performed with immunoSEQ multiplex PCR; in TCRdb, only in-frame clones are kept and a portion is missing. The sample yields some 180,000 clones, about 77% seen once. On this clone: Its antigen remains unidentified.

V shed 4 bases and J shed 8 bases, with 15 bases lying between them. Germline CDR1 is SGDLS and CDR2 is YYNGEE. The CDR3 runs 13 residues. The chain uses TRBV9 and TRBJ1-2, with D perhaps TRBD1 (5 bases). The TCR comes from a woman in her twenties or thirties in good health and CMV-seropositive. Sequencing used PBMCs. CDR3 nucleotide sequence: TGTGCCAGCAGCCTTAATCAACAGGCAGGCTACACCTTC. This codes for CASSLNQQAGYTF.